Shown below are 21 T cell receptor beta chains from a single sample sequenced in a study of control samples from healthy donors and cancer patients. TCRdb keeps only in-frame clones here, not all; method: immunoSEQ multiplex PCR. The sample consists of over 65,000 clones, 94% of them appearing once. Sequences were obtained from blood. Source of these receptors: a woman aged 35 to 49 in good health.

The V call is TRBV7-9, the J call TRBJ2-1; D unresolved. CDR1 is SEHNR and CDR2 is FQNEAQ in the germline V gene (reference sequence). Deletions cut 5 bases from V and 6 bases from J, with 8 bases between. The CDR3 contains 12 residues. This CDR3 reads CASSRLSNEQFF. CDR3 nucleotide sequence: TGTGCCAGCAGCCGGCTATCCAATGAGCAGTTCTTC.

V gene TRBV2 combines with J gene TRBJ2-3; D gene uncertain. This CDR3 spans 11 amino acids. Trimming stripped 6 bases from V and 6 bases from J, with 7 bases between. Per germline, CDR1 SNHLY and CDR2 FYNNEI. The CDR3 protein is CASREIDTQYF. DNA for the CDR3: TGTGCCAGCAGAGAGATCGATACGCAGTATTTT.

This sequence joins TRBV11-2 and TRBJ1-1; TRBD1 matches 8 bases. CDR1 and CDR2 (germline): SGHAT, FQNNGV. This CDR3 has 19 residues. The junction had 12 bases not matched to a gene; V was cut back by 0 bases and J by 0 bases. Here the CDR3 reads CASSLEPGGAGRVNTEAFF. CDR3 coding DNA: TGTGCCAGCAGCTTAGAACCAGGGGGCGCGGGTAGGGTGAACACTGAAGCTTTCTTT.

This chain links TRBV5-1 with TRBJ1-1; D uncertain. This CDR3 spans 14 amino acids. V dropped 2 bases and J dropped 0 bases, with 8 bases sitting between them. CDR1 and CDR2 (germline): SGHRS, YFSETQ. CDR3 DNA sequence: TGCGCCAGCAGCTTAGGGTCCGTGAACACTGAAGCTTTCTTT. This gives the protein CASSLGSVNTEAFF.

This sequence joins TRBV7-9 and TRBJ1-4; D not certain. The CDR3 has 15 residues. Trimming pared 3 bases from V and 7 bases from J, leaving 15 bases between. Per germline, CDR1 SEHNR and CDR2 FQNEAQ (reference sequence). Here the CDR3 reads CASSLVPGVSEKLFF. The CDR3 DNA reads TGTGCCAGCAGCTTGGTCCCCGGGGTTTCTGAAAAACTGTTTTTT.

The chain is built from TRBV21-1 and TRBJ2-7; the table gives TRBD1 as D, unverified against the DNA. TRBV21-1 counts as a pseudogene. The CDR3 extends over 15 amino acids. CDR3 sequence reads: CASSKPHRGAYEQYF. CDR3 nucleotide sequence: TGTGCCAGCAGCAAACCCCACAGGGGGGCCTACGAGCAGTACTTC.

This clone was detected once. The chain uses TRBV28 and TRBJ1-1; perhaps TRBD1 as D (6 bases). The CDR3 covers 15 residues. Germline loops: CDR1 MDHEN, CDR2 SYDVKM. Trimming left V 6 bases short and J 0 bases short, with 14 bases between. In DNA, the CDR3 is TGTGCCAGCAGACTACCGGACAGACTGAACACTGAAGCTTTCTTT. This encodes CASRLPDRLNTEAFF.

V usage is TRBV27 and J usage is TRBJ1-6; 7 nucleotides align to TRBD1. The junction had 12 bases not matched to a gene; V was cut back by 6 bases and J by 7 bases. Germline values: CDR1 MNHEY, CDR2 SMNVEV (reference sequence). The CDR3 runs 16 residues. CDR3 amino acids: CASSPTDRAWNSPLHF. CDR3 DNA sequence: TGTGCCAGCAGCCCCACCGACAGGGCTTGGAATTCACCCCTCCACTTT.

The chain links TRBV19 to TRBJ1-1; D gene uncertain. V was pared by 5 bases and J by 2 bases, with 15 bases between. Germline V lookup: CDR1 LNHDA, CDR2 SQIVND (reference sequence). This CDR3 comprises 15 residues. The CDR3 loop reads CASSPLNRENTEAFF. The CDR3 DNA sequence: TGTGCCAGTAGTCCCCTAAATAGGGAAAACACTGAAGCTTTCTTT.

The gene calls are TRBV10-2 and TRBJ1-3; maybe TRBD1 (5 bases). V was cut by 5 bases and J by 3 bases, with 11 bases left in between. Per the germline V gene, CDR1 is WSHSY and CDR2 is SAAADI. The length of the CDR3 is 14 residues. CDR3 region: CASSRGLDGNTIYF. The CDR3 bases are TGCGCCAGCAGTAGGGGACTTGATGGAAACACCATATATTTT.

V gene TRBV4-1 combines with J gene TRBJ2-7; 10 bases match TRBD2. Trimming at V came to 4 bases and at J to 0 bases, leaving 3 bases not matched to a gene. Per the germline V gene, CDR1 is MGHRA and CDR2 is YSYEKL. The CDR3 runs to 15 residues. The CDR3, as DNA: TGCGCCAGCAGCCGTCAGCGGGAGGGCTCCTACGAGCAGTACTTC. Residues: CASSRQREGSYEQYF.

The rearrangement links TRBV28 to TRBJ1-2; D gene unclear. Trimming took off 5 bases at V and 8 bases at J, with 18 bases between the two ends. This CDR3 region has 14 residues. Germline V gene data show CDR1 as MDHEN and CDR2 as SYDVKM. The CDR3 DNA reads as TGTGCCAGCAGTCCCCAGGTAACAGTGCGGGGCTACACCTTC. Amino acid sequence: CASSPQVTVRGYTF.

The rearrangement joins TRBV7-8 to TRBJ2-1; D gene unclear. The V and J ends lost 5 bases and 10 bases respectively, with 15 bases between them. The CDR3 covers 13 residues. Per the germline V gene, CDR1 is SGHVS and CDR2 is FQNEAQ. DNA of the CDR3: TGTGCCAGCAGCCCCCGATGGGCTAGGGAGCAGTTCTTC. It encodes CASSPRWAREQFF.

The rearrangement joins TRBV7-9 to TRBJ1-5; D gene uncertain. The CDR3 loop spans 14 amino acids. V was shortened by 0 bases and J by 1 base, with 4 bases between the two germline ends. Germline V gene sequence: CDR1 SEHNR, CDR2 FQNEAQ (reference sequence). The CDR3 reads CASSLALSNQPQHF. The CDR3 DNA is TGTGCCAGCAGCTTAGCTCTCAGCAATCAGCCCCAGCATTTT. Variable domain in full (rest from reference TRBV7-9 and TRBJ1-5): DTGVSQNPRHKITKRGQNVTFRCDPISEHNRLYWYRQTLGQGPEFLTYFQNEAQLEKSRLLSDRFSAERPKGSFSTLEIQRTEQGDSAMYLCASSLALSNQPQHFGDGTRLSIL.

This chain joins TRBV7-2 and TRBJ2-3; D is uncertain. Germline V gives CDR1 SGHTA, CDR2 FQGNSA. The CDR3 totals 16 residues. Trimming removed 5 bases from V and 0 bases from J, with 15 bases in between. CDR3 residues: CASSPGSATSTDTQYF. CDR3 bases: TGTGCCAGCAGCCCCGGGTCCGCTACTAGCACAGATACGCAGTATTTT.

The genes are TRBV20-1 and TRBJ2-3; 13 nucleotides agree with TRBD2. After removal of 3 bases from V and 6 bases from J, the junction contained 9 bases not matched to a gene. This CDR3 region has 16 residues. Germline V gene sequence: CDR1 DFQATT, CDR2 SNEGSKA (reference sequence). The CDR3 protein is CSASVFGLAGVDTQYF. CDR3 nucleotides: TGCAGTGCTAGTGTTTTTGGACTAGCGGGAGTCGATACGCAGTATTTT.

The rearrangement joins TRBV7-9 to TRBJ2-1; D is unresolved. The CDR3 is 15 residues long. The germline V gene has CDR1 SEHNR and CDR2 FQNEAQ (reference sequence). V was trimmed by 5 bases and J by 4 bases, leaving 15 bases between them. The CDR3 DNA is TGTGCCAGCAGCCCTCCGCGCATGGGATACAATGAGCAGTTCTTC. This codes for CASSPPRMGYNEQFF.

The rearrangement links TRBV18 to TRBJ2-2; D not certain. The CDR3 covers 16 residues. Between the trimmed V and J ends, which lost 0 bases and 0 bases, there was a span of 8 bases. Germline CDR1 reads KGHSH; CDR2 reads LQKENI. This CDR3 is CASSPPEKANTGELFF. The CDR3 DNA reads TGTGCCAGCTCACCACCGGAAAAGGCGAACACCGGGGAGCTGTTTTTT. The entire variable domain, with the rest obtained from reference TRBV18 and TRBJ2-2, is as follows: NAGVMQNPRHLVRRRGQEARLRCSPMKGHSHVYWYRQLPEEGLKFMVYLQKENIIDESGMPKERFSAEFPKEGPSILRIQQVVRGDSAAYFCASSPPEKANTGELFFGEGSRLTVL.

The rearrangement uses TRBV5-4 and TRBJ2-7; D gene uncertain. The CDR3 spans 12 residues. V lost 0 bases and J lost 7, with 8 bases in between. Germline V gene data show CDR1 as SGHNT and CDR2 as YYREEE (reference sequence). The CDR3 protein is CASSLARREQYF. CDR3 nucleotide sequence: TGTGCCAGCAGCTTGGCCCGTCGGGAGCAGTACTTC.

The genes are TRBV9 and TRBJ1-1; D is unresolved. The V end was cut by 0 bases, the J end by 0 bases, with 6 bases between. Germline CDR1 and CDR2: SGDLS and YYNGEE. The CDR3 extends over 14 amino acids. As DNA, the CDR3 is TGTGCCAGCAGCGTAGAAGGCGTGAACACTGAAGCTTTCTTT. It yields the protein CASSVEGVNTEAFF. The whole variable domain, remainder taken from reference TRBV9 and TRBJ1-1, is DSGVTQTPKHLITATGQRVTLRCSPRSGDLSVYWYQQSLDQGLQFLIQYYNGEERAKGNILERFSAQQFPDLHSELNLSSLELGDSALYFCASSVEGVNTEAFFGQGTRLTVV.

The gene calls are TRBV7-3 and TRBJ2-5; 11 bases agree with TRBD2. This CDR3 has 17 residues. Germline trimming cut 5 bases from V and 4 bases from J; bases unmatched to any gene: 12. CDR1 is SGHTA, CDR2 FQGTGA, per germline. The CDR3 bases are TGTGCCAGCAGCCCAGATCCCGGGCTAGCGGGGGGAGAGACCCAGTACTTC. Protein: CASSPDPGLAGGETQYF.